This T cell receptor (beta chain) was retrieved from a study of blood T cell repertoires in COVID-19. V was trimmed by 6 bases and J by 0 bases, leaving 6 bases between them. Germline V gives CDR1 SNHLY, CDR2 FYNNEI. The CDR3 consists of 13 residues. Original handling: The assay estimated nucleated cells by amplifying reference gene primers. TCRdb's copy holds only in-frame clones and misses some; the assay was immunoSEQ multiplex PCR. V, J and clone size were drawn from that table, and D and trimming were deduced from the DNA. This sample has approximately 240,000 clones; 85% occur once, and the top ten carry 5.5% to 8%.

The V call is TRBV2, the J call TRBJ1-5; D is ambiguous. Sequencing was carried out using peripheral blood. This TCR derives from a woman aged 55-70 years with active or convalescent COVID-19. CDR3 DNA sequence: TGTGCCAGCAGGGCAGATAGCAATCAGCCCCAGCATTTT. It yields the protein CASRADSNQPQHF.